This T cell receptor (beta chain) was recovered during a study of T cell repertoires in cytomegalovirus infection. TCRdb itself ran the reads through MiXCR, one entry per CDR3 protein. Seen here are around 300,000 distinct CDR3 sequences, about 20% observed once, and the top ten hold 15% to 20%. Germline values: CDR1 SNHLY, CDR2 FYNNEI. Between the trimmed V and J ends, which lost 11 bases and 4 bases, there was a span of 26 bases. The CDR3 extends over 16 amino acids. Of note for this clonotype: Its antigen is currently unknown.

The rearrangement uses TRBV2 and TRBJ1-1, with no clear D. Sequenced here: cultured PBMCs, sampled from culture after CMV antigen stimulation. The origin of this receptor is a human donor in good health (CMV status not recorded). Some clones in this sample may be carry-over from other donors' samples. CDR3 nucleotides: TGTGCCTCCGAACTGGCGGTCCAGGACTTAGGCACTGAAGCTTTCTTT. This gives the protein CASELAVQDLGTEAFF.